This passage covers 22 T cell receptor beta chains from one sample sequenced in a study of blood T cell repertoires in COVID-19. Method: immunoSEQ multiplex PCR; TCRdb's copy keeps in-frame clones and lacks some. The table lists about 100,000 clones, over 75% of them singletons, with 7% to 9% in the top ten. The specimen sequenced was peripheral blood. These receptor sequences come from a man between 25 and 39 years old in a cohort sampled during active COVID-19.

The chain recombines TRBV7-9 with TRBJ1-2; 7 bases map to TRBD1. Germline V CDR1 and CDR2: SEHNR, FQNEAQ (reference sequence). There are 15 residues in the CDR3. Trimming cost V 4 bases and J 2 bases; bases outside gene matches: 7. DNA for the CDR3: TGTGCCAGCAGCTCTTGGGACAGCTCCAACTATGGCTACACCTTC. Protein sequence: CASSSWDSSNYGYTF. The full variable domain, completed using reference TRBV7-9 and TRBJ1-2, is DTGVSQNPRHKITKRGQNVTFRCDPISEHNRLYWYRQTLGQGPEFLTYFQNEAQLEKSRLLSDRFSAERPKGSFSTLEIQRTEQGDSAMYLCASSSWDSSNYGYTFGSGTRLTVV.

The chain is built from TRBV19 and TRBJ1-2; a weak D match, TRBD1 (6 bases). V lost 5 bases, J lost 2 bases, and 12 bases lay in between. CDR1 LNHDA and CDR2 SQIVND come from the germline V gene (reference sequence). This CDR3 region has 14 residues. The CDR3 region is CASSPYQGNYGYTF. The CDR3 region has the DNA TGTGCCAGTAGTCCGTATCAGGGGAACTATGGCTACACCTTC.

CDR3 DNA: TGTGCCAGCAGTGGAACAGGGGTGGGCTATGGCTACACCTTC. Amino acid sequence: CASSGTGVGYGYTF. The chain carries TRBV25-1 and TRBJ1-2; TRBD1 matches at 7 bases. This CDR3 region has 14 residues. Germline CDR1 and CDR2: MGHDK and SYGVNS. V lost 4 bases and J lost 4; bases outside the gene matches: 6.

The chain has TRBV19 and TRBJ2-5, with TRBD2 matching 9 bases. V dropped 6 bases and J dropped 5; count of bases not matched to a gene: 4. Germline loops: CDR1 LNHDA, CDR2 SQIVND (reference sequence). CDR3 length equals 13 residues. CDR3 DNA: TGTGCCAGTAGAGCGGGGGGTGGTGAGACCCAGTACTTC. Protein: CASRAGGGETQYF.

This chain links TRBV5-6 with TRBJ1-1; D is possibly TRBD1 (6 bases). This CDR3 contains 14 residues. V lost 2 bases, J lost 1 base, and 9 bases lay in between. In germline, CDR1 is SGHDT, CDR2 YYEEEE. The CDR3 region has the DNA TGTGCCAGCAGCTTCGACAGGAGGAACACTGAAGCTTTCTTT. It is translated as CASSFDRRNTEAFF.

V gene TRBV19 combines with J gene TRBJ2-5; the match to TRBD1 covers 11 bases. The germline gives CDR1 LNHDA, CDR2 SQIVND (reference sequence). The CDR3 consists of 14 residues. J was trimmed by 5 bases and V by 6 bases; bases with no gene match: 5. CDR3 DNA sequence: TGTGCCAGTAGCGAAGGGGACAGGGGGGAGACCCAGTACTTC. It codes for CASSEGDRGETQYF.

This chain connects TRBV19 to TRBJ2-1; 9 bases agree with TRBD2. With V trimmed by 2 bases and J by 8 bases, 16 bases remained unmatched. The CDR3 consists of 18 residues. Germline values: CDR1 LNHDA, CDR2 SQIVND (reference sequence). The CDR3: CASSIRGPYSGGRHEQFF. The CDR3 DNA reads TGTGCCAGTAGTATAAGAGGGCCCTATAGCGGGGGACGACATGAGCAGTTCTTC.

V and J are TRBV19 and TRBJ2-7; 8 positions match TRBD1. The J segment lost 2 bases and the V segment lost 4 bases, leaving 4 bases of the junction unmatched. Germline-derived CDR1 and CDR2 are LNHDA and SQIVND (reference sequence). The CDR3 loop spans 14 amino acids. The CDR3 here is CASSTRTGPYEQYF. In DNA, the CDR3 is TGTGCCAGTAGTACCCGGACAGGGCCCTACGAGCAGTACTTC.

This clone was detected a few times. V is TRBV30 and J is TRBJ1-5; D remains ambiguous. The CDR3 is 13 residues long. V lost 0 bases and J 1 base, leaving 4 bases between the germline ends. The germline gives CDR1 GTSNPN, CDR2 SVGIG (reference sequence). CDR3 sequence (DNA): TGTGCCTGGAGTGTACAGAGCAATCAGCCCCAGCATTTT. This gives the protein CAWSVQSNQPQHF.

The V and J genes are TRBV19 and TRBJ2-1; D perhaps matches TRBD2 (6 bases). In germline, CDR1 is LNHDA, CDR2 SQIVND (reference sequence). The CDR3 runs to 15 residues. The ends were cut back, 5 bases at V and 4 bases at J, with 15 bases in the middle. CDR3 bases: TGTGCCAGTAGTGGACCGGGACTCCTATACAATGAGCAGTTCTTC. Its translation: CASSGPGLLYNEQFF.

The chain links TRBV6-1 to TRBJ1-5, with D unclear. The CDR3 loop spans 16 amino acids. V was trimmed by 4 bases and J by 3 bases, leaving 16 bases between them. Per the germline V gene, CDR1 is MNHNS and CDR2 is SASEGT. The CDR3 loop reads CASSVIAATLNQPQHF. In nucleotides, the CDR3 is TGTGCCAGCAGTGTGATTGCAGCGACTCTCAATCAGCCCCAGCATTTT.

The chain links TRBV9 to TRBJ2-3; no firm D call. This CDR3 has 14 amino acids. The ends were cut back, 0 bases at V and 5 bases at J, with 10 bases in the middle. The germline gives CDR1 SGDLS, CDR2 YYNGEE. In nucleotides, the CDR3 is TGTGCCAGCAGCGTAGCTAATTCTGTAGATACGCAGTATTTT. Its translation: CASSVANSVDTQYF.

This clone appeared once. DNA for the CDR3: TGTGCCAGCAGCTTAACATTAAACCAAGAGACCCAGTACTTC. Translating it yields CASSLTLNQETQYF. The gene calls are TRBV11-2 and TRBJ2-5; D is ambiguous. The CDR3 is made up of 14 amino acids. The germline V gene has CDR1 SGHAT and CDR2 FQNNGV. Trimming cost V 2 bases and J 0 bases, with 7 bases left between them.

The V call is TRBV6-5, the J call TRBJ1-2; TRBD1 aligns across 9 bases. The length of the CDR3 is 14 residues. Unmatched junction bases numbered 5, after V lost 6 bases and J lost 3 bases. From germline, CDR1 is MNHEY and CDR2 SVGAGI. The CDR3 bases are TGTGCCAGCAGGAAACAGGGGGCAGACTATGGCTACACCTTC. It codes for CASRKQGADYGYTF.

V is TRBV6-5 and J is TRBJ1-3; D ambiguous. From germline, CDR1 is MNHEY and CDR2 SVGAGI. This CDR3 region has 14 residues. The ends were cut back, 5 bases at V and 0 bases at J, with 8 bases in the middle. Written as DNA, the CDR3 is TGTGCCAGCAGTCCTCAGCGCTCTGGAAACACCATATATTTT. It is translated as CASSPQRSGNTIYF.

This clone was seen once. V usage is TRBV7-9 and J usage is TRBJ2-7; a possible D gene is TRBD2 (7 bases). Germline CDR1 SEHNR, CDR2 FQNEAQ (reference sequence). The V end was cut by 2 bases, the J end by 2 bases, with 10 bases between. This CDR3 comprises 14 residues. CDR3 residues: CASSLRGGAYEQYF. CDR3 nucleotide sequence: TGTGCCAGCAGCTTAAGAGGGGGGGCCTACGAGCAGTACTTC.

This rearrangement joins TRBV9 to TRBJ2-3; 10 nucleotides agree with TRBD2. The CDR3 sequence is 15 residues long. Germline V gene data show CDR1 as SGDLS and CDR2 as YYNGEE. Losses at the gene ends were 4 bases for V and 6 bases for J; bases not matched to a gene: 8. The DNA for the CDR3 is TGTGCCAGCAGCACAACTAGCGGGGAAGTTGATACGCAGTATTTT. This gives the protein CASSTTSGEVDTQYF.

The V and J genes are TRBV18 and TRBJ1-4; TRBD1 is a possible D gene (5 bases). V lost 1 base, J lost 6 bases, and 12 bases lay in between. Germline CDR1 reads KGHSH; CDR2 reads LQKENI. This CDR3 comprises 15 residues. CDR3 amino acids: CASSPRGGGDEKLFF. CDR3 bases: TGTGCCAGCTCACCACGGGGGGGTGGTGATGAAAAACTGTTTTTT.

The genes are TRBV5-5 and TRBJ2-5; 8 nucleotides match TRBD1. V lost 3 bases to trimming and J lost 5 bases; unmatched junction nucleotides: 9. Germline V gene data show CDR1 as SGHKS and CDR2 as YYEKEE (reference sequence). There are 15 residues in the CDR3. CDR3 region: CASSSDRGRTETQYF. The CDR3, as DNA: TGTGCCAGCAGCTCCGACAGGGGCAGAACGGAGACCCAGTACTTC.

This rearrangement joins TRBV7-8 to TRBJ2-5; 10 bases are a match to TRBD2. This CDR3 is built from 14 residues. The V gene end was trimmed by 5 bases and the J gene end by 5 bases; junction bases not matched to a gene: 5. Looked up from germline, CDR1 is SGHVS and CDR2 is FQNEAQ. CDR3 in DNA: TGTGCCAGCAGCCGAGCGGGGGGGAAGGAGACCCAGTACTTC. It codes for CASSRAGGKETQYF.

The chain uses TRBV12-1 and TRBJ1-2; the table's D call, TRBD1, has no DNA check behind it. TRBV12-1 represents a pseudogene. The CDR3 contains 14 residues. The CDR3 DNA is TGTGCCAGCAGCATGCGACAGGGGGCCAGGGGCTACACCTTC. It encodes CASSMRQGARGYTF.

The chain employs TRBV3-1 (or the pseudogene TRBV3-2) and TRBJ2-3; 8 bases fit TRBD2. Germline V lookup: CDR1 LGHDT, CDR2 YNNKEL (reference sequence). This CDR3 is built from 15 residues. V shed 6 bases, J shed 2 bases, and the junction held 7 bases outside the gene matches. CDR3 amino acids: CASSPGGLDTDTQYF. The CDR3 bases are TGTGCCAGCAGTCCGGGGGGGCTAGACACAGATACGCAGTATTTT.